This record covers a single T cell receptor (beta chain). This receptor's antigen is unknown. The input lacks base qualities; no much larger clone sits a single base away. Library creation used the immunoSEQ multiplex PCR assay. The multiplex PCR relied on a mix of 60 forward primers for TCR Vbeta segments and 13 reverse primers for TCR Jbeta segments. The CDR3 region of rearranged TCR beta genes was amplified from genomic DNA with a multiplex PCR assay. The amplified TCR beta libraries were sequenced on the Illumina HiSeq System as 87-base-pair reads. In the paper's pipeline: A later analysis tallied about 77 million unique TCR beta chains across the 640 or so repertoires, and around 9.9 million of those chains were shared by two or more donors. Raw reads were error-corrected and collapsed into unique sequences with a nearest-neighbor algorithm that merged closely related sequences to remove PCR and sequencing errors. To assign V, D and J gene segments, CDR3 sequences were aligned to IMGT reference sequences. For a sequence to be retained, a match of at least six nucleotides to both a V gene segment and a J gene segment was required. A rearrangement counted as productive if the CDR3 had no stop codons and remained in frame with V and J, and every other rearrangement counted as non-productive. Following IMGT convention, CDR3 was defined as the stretch from the second conserved V-encoded cysteine to the conserved J-encoded phenylalanine. In an earlier analysis of around 600 of the donors, sequences lacking an unambiguous match to a single V gene segment were excluded. An earlier analysis of approximately 590 of the donors classified V segments as functional when productive rearrangements were above 56.7% and as segregating when the standard deviation between donors was above 5%. A statistical classification framework was developed to diagnose cytomegalovirus status using the catalog of TCR beta chain sequences. In a later analysis, V and J genes were assigned by comparing TCR nucleotide sequences against IMGT/GENE-DB human TR gene sequences. A later analysis assigned CDR3 sequences and most-parsimonious VDJ recombination scenarios with the TCRdist pipeline. In a later analysis, each TCR beta chain was defined by its CDR3 amino acid sequence together with its V-gene family, and reads lacking a unique V-gene family were excluded. As a way to deal with suspected cross-contamination and a sequencing artifact, a later analysis dropped 640 or so nucleotide sequences that were highly shared and had low generation probability. In a later analysis, a clonal expansion index for each public chain was calculated from normalized within-repertoire ranks of inferred template counts. Generation probabilities in a later analysis came from a VDJ recombination model fitted to out-of-frame rearrangements, and those results were checked against IGoR. In a later analysis, TCR-TCR, TCR-HLA and TCR-CMV co-occurrence was scored with hypergeometric tests, and a repertoire-size bias correction was applied to TCR pairs. To estimate false discovery rates, a later analysis permuted the HLA or CMV assignments 20 times. A later analysis grouped co-occurring TCRs with DBSCAN, adding TCRdist sequence similarity when clustering within HLA-allele-positive subsets. Repertoires with fewer than 30,000 or more than 120,000 public chains, plus five repertoires with anomalous nucleotide sharing, were excluded from co-occurrence clustering. TCRdb holds this immuneACCESS table with in-frame rearrangements only. Some clones are missing; in checked studies, unresolved V genes explain under half, and the rest has no known cause. D and trimming were read from the DNA, whereas the V and J calls and clone size are those reported in that table. Present in this sample are approximately 150,000 clones, 65% to 80% of which were seen just once. Approximately 4.6% of the sample lies in the top ten.

This entry belongs to a study of cytomegalovirus exposure and HLA in healthy donors (dated by TCRdb to about 2017). Regarding the study in general: According to an earlier analysis of a few hundred of the donors, some 180 million T cells yielded 100 million or so unique TCR beta sequences and about 300 Gb of sequence data. An early release that covered some 630 HLA-typed donors contained 250 to 350 gigabases of sequencing data and some 87 million unique TCR sequences. Among the roughly 410 genotyped donors, about 85% belonged to the genetic ancestry cluster associated with self-reported Caucasian donors. The aim of the study was to test whether cataloging public T cell receptors could identify signatures of past pathogen exposure. Using immunosequencing, the study profiled T cell repertoires from fewer than 850 subjects and related those repertoires to cytomegalovirus serostatus. Besides the first cohort of 666 subjects, a separate validation cohort made up of roughly 120 different subjects was used. The study combined high-throughput TCR immunosequencing, statistical association of individual TCRs with disease status, and machine learning to predict cytomegalovirus infection status. A later analysis re-examined previously published TCR beta repertoires from 500 to 700 donors and added high-resolution HLA genotyping to investigate patterns of TCR occurrence. Rather than drawing on any new phenotypic data, the later analysis identified candidate immune exposures from TCR beta sequences and the way those sequences occurred across donors. An earlier analysis of a few hundred of the donors applied high-throughput TCR beta sequencing to assess whether each TCR beta V gene segment acted as functional or pseudogenic. Donor age, sex, ethnicity and CMV serostatus were compiled alongside the repertoire data. Genome-wide SNP genotypes for about 60% of the roughly 670 donors were used in a later genetic analysis, which treated that subset as a discovery cohort. Every repertoire in the discovery cohort had been generated on one and the same sequencing platform. Both class I and class II loci were covered by HLA typing, at four-digit resolution. Typing coverage varied by locus: roughly 620-630 donors for A, B, C, DRB1 and DQB1; more than 500 for DQA1; approximately 610 for DPA1; around 450 for DPB1. Because of strong linkage in the cohort, four to six DR-DQ haplotypes were treated as single units for association and clustering. Among some 410 genotyped donors of the cohort, an average of around 250,000 unique TCR beta nucleotide sequences was sequenced per donor, of which about 19% were non-productive. Paper-wide results and their limitations: A later analysis reported that several top co-occurrence clusters appeared linked to parvovirus B19, influenza, CMV and Epstein-Barr virus. The cohort was sequenced for TCR beta chains only, and without alpha or paired-chain data the features that could be detected were limited. The study gave a list of about 150 TCR beta chains associated with cytomegalovirus. A few of the identified cytomegalovirus-associated TCR beta chains were confirmed in vitro to be specific for cytomegalovirus antigens. Roughly uniform sequencing depth across donors was assumed in presence/absence analyses, although this assumption may not hold. Compared with equally common non-associated chains, HLA-associated TCR beta chains in a later analysis were more clonally expanded and had lower generation probabilities. A further reported finding was that TCR beta sequences accurately predicted the HLA-A and HLA-B alleles for most subjects in the first cohort. In a later analysis, TCR association rates were found to vary across HLA loci, with the most associated TCRs seen for DRB1 alleles and the fewest for HLA-C alleles. When HLA alleles, especially DR and DQ, strongly co-occurred, attributing TCR associations to individual alleles was difficult. Because counts were too low, roughly 16 rarely observed V segments, including chromosome 9 orphons, were excluded from the earlier analysis of about 500 of the donors. The only immune exposure information available for the cohort was CMV serostatus. In a later genetic analysis, fewer N-insertions in productive TCRs were reported among donors in an Asian-associated ancestry cluster than the approximately 670-donor mean. Cytomegalovirus status was reported to be diagnosed by the classifier with high specificity and sensitivity in both the original and validation cohorts. V-gene and J-gene trimming of TCR beta chains was associated with a missense DCLRE1C variant in a later genetic analysis, and the association was replicated in an independent cohort. Because HLA typing was unavailable for some donors at each locus, only the typed subset was used in association tests. Most CMV-associated TCR beta chains appeared to be HLA-restricted in a later analysis, and the HLA associations seemed to be driven largely by CMV exposure. A later analysis associated 15,000 or so TCR beta sequences with specific HLA alleles at a false discovery rate of 0.05. In an earlier analysis of 587 of the donors, most TCR beta V segments appeared in productive rearrangements about 87% or about 30% of the time, broadly matching IMGT annotations. Linkage disequilibrium might explain the correlated functional status among segregating V segments, but an unknown experimental factor could not be ruled out. A cluster of highly shared sequence variants was judged likely to represent a technical artifact of the sequencing pipeline. Most TCR sequences were seen in very few donors, while some public TCRs were found in many individuals. Because the 87-base-pair reads could not distinguish some IMGT-functional V segments, including TRBV6-2 and TRBV6-3, those segments were excluded. According to the authors, the approach could potentially be generalized to other disease states and immunological phenotypes.

The CDR3 numbers 13 residues from cysteine through phenylalanine. The CDR3 DNA has 39 bases and is translated from base 1. V is clipped by 4 bases and J by 0 bases, and the sequence between their germline boundaries is 4 bases long. From the germline V gene (reference sequence), CDR1 is LNHDA and CDR2 is SQIVND. The cohort was made up of 666 healthy bone marrow donors. At the time of sampling, all cohort members were nominally healthy, though unrecorded immune exposures were likely present. The donor was CMV seropositive and was included in the group of approximately 300 seropositive cohort members. Each donor provided a peripheral blood sample, and peripheral blood mononuclear cells were used for TCR beta sequencing. The Qiagen DNeasy Blood Extraction Kit was used to extract genomic DNA from the blood cell samples.

The sequencing input was PBMCs. The receptor's source is a man aged 18 to 30 in good health and CMV-seropositive. The chain joins TRBV19 to TRBJ2-4; no confident D gene assignment can be made. The DNA reads as follows: TGTGCCAGTAGTAGTCTAGCCAAAAACATTCAGTACTTC. It is translated as CASSSLAKNIQYF.